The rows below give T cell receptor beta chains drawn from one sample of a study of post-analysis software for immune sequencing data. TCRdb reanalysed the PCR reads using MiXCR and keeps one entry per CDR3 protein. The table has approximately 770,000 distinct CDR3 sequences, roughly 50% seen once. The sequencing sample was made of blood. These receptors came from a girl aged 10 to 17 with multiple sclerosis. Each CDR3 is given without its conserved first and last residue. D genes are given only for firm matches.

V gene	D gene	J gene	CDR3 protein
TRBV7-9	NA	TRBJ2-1	ASSLVERERVANEQF
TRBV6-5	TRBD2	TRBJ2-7	ASSYSGIHEQY
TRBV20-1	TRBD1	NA	SASRGGQGFYEQY
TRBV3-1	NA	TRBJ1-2	ASSQALSVRPYGYT
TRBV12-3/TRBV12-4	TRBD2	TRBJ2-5	ASSFSGTQETQY
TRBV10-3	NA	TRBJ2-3	AIREGISADTQY
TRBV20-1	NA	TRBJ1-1	SARGGGSEAF
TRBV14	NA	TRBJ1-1	ASSPRRQGTEAF
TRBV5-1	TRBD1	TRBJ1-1	ASSLASGQGGTEAF
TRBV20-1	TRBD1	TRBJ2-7	SARTGFSYEQY
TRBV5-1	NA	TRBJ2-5	ASSFRAEGKETQY
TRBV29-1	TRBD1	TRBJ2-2	SATGVGELF
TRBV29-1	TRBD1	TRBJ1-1	SVEETGGTEAF
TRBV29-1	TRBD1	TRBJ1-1	SVGGTALNTEAF
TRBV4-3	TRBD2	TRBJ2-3	ASSQDLALAGTGDTQY
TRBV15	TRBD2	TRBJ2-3	ATSSETPSGNPDTQY
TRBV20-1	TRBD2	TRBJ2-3	SASAGVGTDTQY
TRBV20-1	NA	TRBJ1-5	SARDRYNGNQPQH
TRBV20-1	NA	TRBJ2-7	SARSRDPYEQY
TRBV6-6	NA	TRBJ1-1	ALNTEAF
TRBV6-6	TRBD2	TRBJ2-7	ASRVAGTYEQY
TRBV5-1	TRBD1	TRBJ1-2	ASSLAWGTGGPNYGYT
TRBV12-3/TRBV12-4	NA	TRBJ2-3	ASSLAASGVYTDTQY
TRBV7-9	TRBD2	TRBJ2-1	ASSLVSGGTSLYNEQF
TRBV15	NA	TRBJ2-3	ATSPRAGSTDTQY
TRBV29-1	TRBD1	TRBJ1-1	SVRDRGSTEAF
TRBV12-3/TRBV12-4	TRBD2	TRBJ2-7	ASSYRLAGVYEQY
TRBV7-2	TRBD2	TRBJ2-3	ASRMGLAGGIADTQY
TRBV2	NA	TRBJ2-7	ASSENGGSYEQY
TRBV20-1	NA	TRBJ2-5	SARAGFAAQETQY
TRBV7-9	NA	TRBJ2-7	ASSLGDEQY
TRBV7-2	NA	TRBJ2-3	ASSLGENTQY
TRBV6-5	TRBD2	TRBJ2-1	ASRRLAAGGDNEQF
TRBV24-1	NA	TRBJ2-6	ATSDPRQAGGANVLT
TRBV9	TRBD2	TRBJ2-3	ASSGGSPYTDTQY
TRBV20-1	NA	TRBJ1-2	STYRHYT
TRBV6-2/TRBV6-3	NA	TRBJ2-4	ASSSSSGPPGRKY
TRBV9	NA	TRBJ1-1	ASSARTDPEAF
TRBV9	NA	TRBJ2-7	ASSTGDGSYEQY
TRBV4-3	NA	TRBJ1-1	ASSQVWGVTEAF
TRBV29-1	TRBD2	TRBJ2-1	SVETGTSSSYPGNEQF
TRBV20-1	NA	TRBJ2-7	SASGVLYYEQY
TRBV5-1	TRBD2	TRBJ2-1	ASSLVAGGPQF
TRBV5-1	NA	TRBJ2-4	ASSPDYNDRTGTRQY
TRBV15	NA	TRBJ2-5	ATSRGMRAGQETQY
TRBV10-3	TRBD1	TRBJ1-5	AISEADRGPPNQPQH
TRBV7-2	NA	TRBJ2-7	ASSLVSVAAYEQY
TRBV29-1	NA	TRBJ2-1	SAARDSYNEQF
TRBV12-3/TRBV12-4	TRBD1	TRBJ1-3	ASSPRDRISGNTIY
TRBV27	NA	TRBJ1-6	VSGRQADSPLH